This T cell receptor (beta chain) was identified during a study of T cells in Graves' hyperthyroidism and ophthalmopathy. What was amplified from RNA transcripts were TCR beta CDR3 regions. The TCR CDR3 was amplified in a first-round RT-PCR using the HTBI primer set. TCRdb re-called the multiplex PCR reads through MiXCR, storing one row per CDR3 protein. The top ten hold more than 3% of the sample, which has approximately 620,000 distinct CDR3 sequences, around 15% seen once. Uncontrolled infection, other autoimmune disease, pregnancy or lactation excluded patients. Germline V gene sequence: CDR1 SGHAT, CDR2 FQDESV (reference sequence). Between the trimmed V and J ends, which lost 0 bases and 0 bases, there was a span of 5 bases. CDR3 length: 14 residues. This clonotype was counted ten times or more.

The chain carries TRBV11-1 and TRBJ1-1; perhaps TRBD1 as D (5 bases). Sequenced input: blood. This receptor was identified in a middle-aged woman with Graves' ophthalmopathy. As DNA, the CDR3 is TGTGCCAGCAGCTTAGCCAGGGTGAACACTGAAGCTTTCTTT. Translating it yields CASSLARVNTEAFF.